The clone carrying this T cell receptor (beta chain) was recorded a few times. Germline V lookup: CDR1 SNHLY, CDR2 FYNNEI. The CDR3 is made up of 14 amino acids. V shed 6 bases and J 4 bases; nucleotides not matched to a gene: 6. Produced via immunoSEQ multiplex PCR; TCRdb's table is partial and in-frame only. The sample shows about 250,000 clones, about 88% of them seen only once. This sample stems from a study of blood T cell repertoires in COVID-19. A PCR-confirmed or clinician-diagnosed COVID-19 case had contacted exposed participants within 2 weeks of entry. Sequencing was performed on PBMCs or T cells enriched from blood (not recorded which). This chain links TRBV2 with TRBJ1-1, with 9 positions matching TRBD1. The receptor comes from a woman between 50 and 59 years old who had been exposed to COVID-19. The CDR3 loop reads CASRDRGGFTEAFF. In DNA form, the CDR3 reads TGTGCCAGCAGGGACAGGGGTGGGTTCACTGAAGCTTTCTTT.